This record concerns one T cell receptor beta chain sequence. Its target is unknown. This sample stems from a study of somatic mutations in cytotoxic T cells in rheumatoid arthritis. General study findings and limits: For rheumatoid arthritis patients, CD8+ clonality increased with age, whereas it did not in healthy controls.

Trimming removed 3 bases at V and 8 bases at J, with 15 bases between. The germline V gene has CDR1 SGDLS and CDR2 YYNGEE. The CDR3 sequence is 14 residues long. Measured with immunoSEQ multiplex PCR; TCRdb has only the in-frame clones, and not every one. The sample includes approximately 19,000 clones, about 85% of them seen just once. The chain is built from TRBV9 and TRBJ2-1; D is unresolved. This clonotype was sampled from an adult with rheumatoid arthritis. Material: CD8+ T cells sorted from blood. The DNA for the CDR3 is TGTGCCAGCAGCGGTATAGCCCATGGGGATGAGCAGTTCTTC. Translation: CASSGIAHGDEQFF. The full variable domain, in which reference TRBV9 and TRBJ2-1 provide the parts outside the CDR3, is DSGVTQTPKHLITATGQRVTLRCSPRSGDLSVYWYQQSLDQGLQFLIQYYNGEERAKGNILERFSAQQFPDLHSELNLSSLELGDSALYFCASSGIAHGDEQFFGPGTRLTVL.